This T cell receptor (beta chain) was retrieved from a study of cytomegalovirus exposure and HLA in healthy donors. As for this clone: The antigen is unknown.

60 Vbeta and 13 Jbeta primers were used in PCR. Repertoires were generated with immunoSEQ multiplex PCR, while TCRdb's copy carries only in-frame clones and drops some. The sample has 150,000 to 200,000 clones, 70% seen once. General study points: Using a false discovery rate of 0.05, a later analysis showed that 16,951 TCR beta sequences were associated with HLA alleles. Presence/absence comparisons presumed near-even sequencing depth among donors. In a later analysis, V- and J-gene trimming of beta chains associated with a DCLRE1C missense variant, replicated independently.

Trimming took 7 bases from V and 4 from J, leaving 13 bases between them. Germline CDR1 LNHDA, CDR2 SQIVND (reference sequence). The CDR3 spans 13 residues. The chain has TRBV19 and TRBJ1-2; D gene unclear. The TCR sequence derives from a young man in good health and CMV-seropositive. Sequencing was carried out using PBMCs. DNA of the CDR3: TGTGCCAGTATGGGGAGGGAAGCCTATGGCTACACCTTC. Translating it yields CASMGREAYGYTF.